Detailed here is one TCR beta chain. This entry belongs to a study of control samples from healthy donors and cancer patients. TCRdb's copy holds only in-frame clones and misses some; the assay was immunoSEQ multiplex PCR. In the table there are roughly 140,000 clones, roughly 92% of which are singletons. CDR3 length equals 14 residues. With V trimmed by 1 base and J by 11 bases, 5 bases remained unmatched. Germline V gives CDR1 MNHNS, CDR2 SASEGT. The sample was blood. This sequence was found in a man over 45 in good health. The chain uses TRBV6-1 and TRBJ1-6; TRBD1 agrees at 7 bases. The CDR3 reads CASSEGQGVTPLHF. Here the CDR3 DNA reads TGTGCCAGCAGTGAAGGGCAGGGGGTGACACCCCTCCACTTT.